The 18 T cell receptor beta chains below all came from one sample that was sequenced in a study of neurological immune-mediated disorders. TCRdb called the 5' RACE reads again in MiXCR, with one record for every CDR3 protein. The table lists some 37,000 distinct CDR3 sequences, nearly 5% of them singletons. Sequencing was carried out using CD4+ T cells from blood. These TCRs come from a young man in good health.

This clonotype was detected many times. The chain is built from TRBV20-1 and TRBJ1-1; D gene ambiguous. Trimming took off 1 base at V and 0 bases at J, with 6 bases between the two ends. This CDR3 region has 13 residues. Germline V CDR1 and CDR2: DFQATT, SNEGSKA (reference sequence). DNA for the CDR3: TGCAGTGCTAGAGCAGGCTTGAACACTGAAGCTTTCTTT. Its translation: CSARAGLNTEAFF.

Many counts were recorded for this clonotype. This chain connects TRBV12-3 or TRBV12-4 to TRBJ1-5; D not certain. The CDR3 length is 12 residues. V gave up 6 bases and J gave up 9 bases, with 12 bases separating them. In DNA, the CDR3 is TGTGCCAGCAGCGCCACCGTAGGGCCCCAGCATTTT. This encodes CASSATVGPQHF.

This clonotype was detected ten times or more. The V call is TRBV2, the J call TRBJ2-7; 8 bases are shared with TRBD1. Germline CDR1 and CDR2: SNHLY and FYNNEI. V trimming: 3 bases; J trimming: 3 bases; junction bases outside the gene matches: 4. The CDR3 contains 14 residues. The CDR3 DNA reads as TGTGCCAGCAGTGATGGACAGGGTAACTACGAGCAGTACTTC. Its protein product is CASSDGQGNYEQYF.

The table lists this clonotype with many counts. The rearrangement joins TRBV20-1 to TRBJ2-6; D not resolved. The CDR3 length is 15 residues. With 1 base removed from V and 0 bases from J, the gap between germline ends came to 7 bases. CDR1 and CDR2 (germline): DFQATT, SNEGSKA (reference sequence). The CDR3 sequence is CSARGAYSGANVLTF. CDR3 bases: TGCAGTGCTAGAGGGGCCTACTCTGGGGCCAACGTCCTGACTTTC.

This clonotype was observed at least ten times. The J gene is TRBJ2-4, the V gene TRBV9; 15 positions agree with TRBD2. CDR3 length: 19 residues. Trimming cost V 0 bases and J 3 bases; bases outside gene matches: 7. Germline V lookup: CDR1 SGDLS, CDR2 YYNGEE. The CDR3 coding sequence is TGTGCCAGCAGCGTAGGGACTAGCGGGGGGGCCCCGGGCAAAAACATTCAGTACTTC. Amino acid sequence: CASSVGTSGGAPGKNIQYF.

Ten or more counts support this clonotype. The chain links TRBV12-3 or TRBV12-4 to TRBJ2-2; tentative D call: TRBD2 (5 bases). V was pared by 6 bases and J by 6 bases, with 11 bases between. CDR3 size: 13 residues. The CDR3 sequence: CASSPLGAGELFF. CDR3 coding DNA: TGTGCCAGCAGCCCGTTGGGAGCCGGGGAGCTGTTTTTT.

The sample holds many counts of this clonotype. The chain is built from TRBV4-1 and TRBJ1-2; D is unresolved. Germline lookup yields CDR1 MGHRA and CDR2 YSYEKL. The ends were cut back, 4 bases at V and 7 bases at J, with 19 bases in the middle. This CDR3 has 15 residues. CDR3 nucleotides: TGCGCCAGCAGCCTCCCCGACGGAATCTCCGGTGGCTACACCTTC. Its translation is CASSLPDGISGGYTF.

This clonotype was observed many times. J is TRBJ1-2 and V is TRBV6-5; no clear D. Trimming stripped 0 bases from V and 3 bases from J, with 11 bases between. Germline-derived CDR1 and CDR2 are MNHEY and SVGAGI. CDR3 length equals 15 residues. CDR3 nucleotide sequence: TGTGCCAGCAGTTACTCAGGGAATTCGGACTATGGCTACACCTTC. Protein: CASSYSGNSDYGYTF.

This clonotype was seen many times. This chain uses TRBV4-1 with TRBJ1-6; D unresolved. The CDR3 extends over 16 amino acids. The ends were cut back, 1 base at V and 4 bases at J, with 11 bases in the middle. The germline gives CDR1 MGHRA, CDR2 YSYEKL. This chain's CDR3 is CASSQGVAAYNSPLHF. In nucleotides, the CDR3 is TGCGCCAGCAGCCAAGGGGTAGCAGCGTATAATTCACCCCTCCACTTT.

In this sample, this clonotype turned up many times. This chain uses TRBV11-2 with TRBJ1-4, with D maybe TRBD1 (6 bases). V lost 1 base to trimming and J lost 5 bases, with 8 bases between them. In germline, CDR1 is SGHAT, CDR2 FQNNGV. This CDR3 region has 14 residues. CDR3 DNA: TGTGCCAGCAGCTTAGGGACAGAGAATGAAAAACTGTTTTTT. Translated: CASSLGTENEKLFF. Combining the CDR3 with reference TRBV11-2 and TRBJ1-4 gives the whole variable domain EAGVAQSPRYKIIEKRQSVAFWCNPISGHATLYWYQQILGQGPKLLIQFQNNGVVDDSQLPKDRFSAERLKGVDSTLKIQPAKLEDSAVYLCASSLGTENEKLFFGSGTQLSVL.

This clonotype came up many times. The chain carries TRBV9 and TRBJ1-2; 7 bases are a match to TRBD1. There are 14 residues in the CDR3. V dropped 4 bases and J dropped 1; count of bases not matched to a gene: 4. The germline CDR1 and CDR2 sequences are SGDLS and YYNGEE. The CDR3 here is CASSNRDSNYGYTF. The DNA for the CDR3 is TGTGCCAGCAGCAACCGGGACAGTAACTATGGCTACACCTTC.

This clonotype qualifies as medium-sized. Because the CDR3's place on the DNA is in doubt, the DNA is left out and the CDR3 is given as listed by TCRdb. CDR3 loop: CASNWGQGAGSNQPQHF. The V and J genes are TRBV21-1 and TRBJ1-5; whether TRBD1, the table's D call, matches the DNA was not checked. TRBV21-1 counts as a pseudogene. The CDR3 totals 17 residues, both ends included.

This clonotype was counted ten times or more. This rearrangement joins TRBV5-1 to TRBJ2-3; maybe TRBD2 (7 bases). Per germline, CDR1 SGHRS and CDR2 YFSETQ. Trimming took off 2 bases at V and 2 bases at J, with 15 bases between the two ends. The CDR3 runs 16 residues. CDR3 DNA: TGCGCCAGCAGCTTACGACAAGCGGGACACACAGATACGCAGTATTTT. This gives the protein CASSLRQAGHTDTQYF.

This clonotype occurred many times. This chain connects TRBV3-1 to TRBJ2-1; 7 bases are a match to TRBD1. The germline CDR1 and CDR2 sequences are LGHDT and YNNKEL (reference sequence). With 4 bases clipped from V and 4 bases from J, the junction kept 7 bases outside the gene matches. This CDR3 contains 15 residues. CDR3: CASSPTRDSYNEQFF. The CDR3 DNA follows: TGTGCCAGCAGCCCCACTCGGGACAGTTACAATGAGCAGTTCTTC.

This clonotype was counted ten times or more. CDR3 nucleotides: TGCGCCAGCAGCGAGTTCCAGGGAGGCACTGAAGCTTTCTTT. It translates to CASSEFQGGTEAFF. This chain joins TRBV5-1 and TRBJ1-1; a possible D gene is TRBD1 (5 bases). The germline gives CDR1 SGHRS, CDR2 YFSETQ. There are 14 residues in the CDR3. Trimming cost V 4 bases and J 4 bases, with 14 bases left between them.

This clonotype was seen many times. This chain connects TRBV7-2 to TRBJ2-5, with 7 bases matching TRBD1. V lost 5 bases to trimming and J lost 5 bases; unmatched junction nucleotides: 5. CDR1 and CDR2 (germline): SGHTA, FQGNSA. The CDR3 runs 13 residues. The CDR3, as DNA: TGTGCCAGCAGCGTACAGGGGCTTGAGACCCAGTACTTC. Translated, it gives CASSVQGLETQYF.

This clonotype was observed many times. This chain links TRBV3-1 with TRBJ2-3; 10 bases are shared with TRBD2. The V and J ends lost 1 base and 3 bases, in that order; junction bases with no gene match: 1. The CDR3 is 15 amino acids. Germline lookup yields CDR1 LGHDT and CDR2 YNNKEL (reference sequence). The CDR3: CASSQALAGTDTQYF. CDR3 in DNA: TGTGCCAGCAGCCAAGCACTAGCGGGGACAGATACGCAGTATTTT.

This clonotype was seen at least ten times. The rearrangement links TRBV5-1 to TRBJ2-5; unclear D gene. Trimming stripped 4 bases from V and 2 bases from J, with 12 bases between. The CDR3 is 14 residues long. The V gene's germline CDR1 is SGHRS and CDR2 YFSETQ. This CDR3 is CASSQGRWQETQYF. The CDR3 DNA reads as TGCGCCAGCAGCCAAGGCAGGTGGCAAGAGACCCAGTACTTC.